These T cell receptor beta chains were read from a single sample in a study of OX40 agonist ivuxolimab in advanced cancers. TCRdb's table, derived via immunoSEQ multiplex PCR, lists solely in-frame clones and lacks some. The sample consists of 50,000 to 75,000 clones, around four fifths of them appearing once. The specimen was CD4+ or CD8+ T cells sorted from blood, collected in a trial of the OX40 agonist ivuxolimab. All receptors come from an adult with an advanced solid tumor such as melanoma, head and neck, liver or kidney cancer. CDR3s leave out the opening cysteine and the closing phenylalanine or tryptophan.

v_gene,j_gene,CDR3aa
TRBV15,TRBJ1-5,ATSRSGQDNQPQH
TRBV5-6,TRBJ1-4,ASSLDGLGEKLF
TRBV9,TRBJ2-5,ASSPSSPLTQY
TRBV28,TRBJ2-5,ASSGGQGQYETQY
TRBV4-2,TRBJ2-2,ASSQDWLLLNTGELF
TRBV6-5,TRBJ2-7,ASSYSWRGSHYEQY
TRBV4-3,TRBJ1-2,ASSLTQSNYGYT
TRBV27,TRBJ2-1,ASSLGTKVNEQF
TRBV18,TRBJ2-3,ASSPLQAGGTDTQY
TRBV5-1,TRBJ1-1,ASSFGRQNTEAF
TRBV7-8,TRBJ2-7,ASSNGGREGPLYEQY
TRBV5-8,TRBJ2-3,ASSRGNTGGTDTQY
TRBV11-2,TRBJ2-1,ASSLGGLENNEQF
TRBV11-2,TRBJ2-5,ASRALAGGPETQY
TRBV19,TRBJ2-7,ASSLGLAEAYEQY
TRBV5-1,TRBJ1-1,ASSLRGDTEAF
TRBV7-2,TRBJ2-5,ASSLLSPGRETQY
TRBV6-6,TRBJ1-2,ASRGQLQGYT
TRBV27,TRBJ2-1,ASSSRTTFRQF
TRBV5-6,TRBJ2-3,ASSSGGSSDTQY
TRBV7-9,TRBJ2-2,ASSLISGVYTGELF
TRBV12-5,TRBJ1-5,ASGSINQPQH
TRBV13,TRBJ2-3,ASSIANYLPKDTQY
TRBV2,TRBJ2-4,ASSEGGGLTIQY
TRBV18,TRBJ1-1,ASSPIHNTEAF
TRBV2,TRBJ1-3,ASSEQGGSGNTIY
TRBV6-6,TRBJ2-3,ASWSGSSATDTQY
TRBV10-3,TRBJ2-7,AIKATSGRSIEQY
TRBV7-2,TRBJ2-7,ASSLGLGSYEQY
TRBV25-1,TRBJ2-3,ASRGLAGERSSTDTQY
TRBV4-2,TRBJ2-5,ASSQDGGRGRGVLGGQETQY
TRBV19,TRBJ2-1,ASKKLAGGNEQF
TRBV7-2,TRBJ1-2,ASSLVNYGYT
TRBV5-1,TRBJ2-5,ASASGLAVQETQY
TRBV28,TRBJ1-3,ASSFGGSSGNTIY
TRBV6-1,TRBJ1-2,ASSAVRDSYGYT
TRBV2,TRBJ2-3,ASSENGLGPFSTDTQY
TRBV28,TRBJ2-1,ASSLRGTAYNEQF
TRBV7-2,TRBJ2-7,ASSLVGTGIYEQY
TRBV16,TRBJ2-2,ASSQRQGNTGELF
TRBV15,TRBJ2-3,ATSTLAGASHTQY
TRBV6-1,TRBJ1-2,ASRPLQGAYGYT
TRBV21-1,TRBJ1-5,ASISTQKSLGDNQPQH
TRBV5-6,TRBJ1-4,ASSFGRFNEKLF
TRBV19,TRBJ1-4,ASSIGGTTNEKLF
TRBV25-1,TRBJ2-3,ASSLQGALTDTQY
TRBV30,TRBJ2-5,AWADRGETQY
TRBV28,TRBJ1-5,ASSTTGDNQPQH
TRBV7-2,TRBJ2-4,ASSSDTTGRAKNIQY
TRBV7-9,TRBJ1-6,ASSSRVLGSYNSPLH
TRBV9,TRBJ2-1,ASSVRLNNEQF
TRBV7-2,TRBJ1-5,ASSIERGQPQH
TRBV5-6,TRBJ1-2,ASSSPVNYGYT
TRBV28,TRBJ2-7,ASRAGGSSYEQY
TRBV9,TRBJ2-1,ASRQGETDEQF
TRBV5-4,TRBJ2-4,ASSAGTSNIQY
TRBV4-2,TRBJ2-1,ASSQGSAGGIHEQF
TRBV7-2,TRBJ2-5,ASSGLQETQY
TRBV4-1,TRBJ2-4,ASSQETGYIQY